This entry describes one T cell receptor beta chain. Its antigen remains unknown. This sample is part of a study of shared clonotypes between healthy human individuals. Study details: CD8 memory received one plate per donor, CD8 naive two, CD4 memory three and CD4 naive three. Study-level findings and limits: Sequencing depth was predicted to influence how clonotypes are shared among donors. Despite large depth, sorted-subset datasets appeared incompletely sequenced.

CDR1 is SNHLY and CDR2 is FYNNEI in the germline V gene. The V gene lost 4 bases and the J gene lost 2 bases, with 12 bases spanning the gap. This CDR3 spans 15 amino acids. Original methodology: Without quality scores, immunoSEQ junctional reads could not be filtered like full-length reads. The assay was immunoSEQ multiplex PCR, and TCRdb's table has in-frame clones only and misses some. The DNA was the basis for D and trimming; V, J and clone size are from that table. Of approximately 100,000 clones listed, roughly two thirds are singletons. V gene TRBV2 combines with J gene TRBJ2-1, with D perhaps TRBD2 (6 bases). The source is a man aged 25-45 years in good health. Material for sequencing was memory CD8+ T cells sorted from blood. Subset specified: CD45RO+ cells pooled with CCR7-negative TemRA cells. CDR3 sequence (DNA): TGTGCCAGCAGTGTGGGACTTAACCCCTACAATGAGCAGTTCTTC. Amino acid sequence: CASSVGLNPYNEQFF.